The clone carrying this T cell receptor (beta chain) was found many times. The antigen remains unidentified. The time point: patch test 2, 6 weeks after DPC sensitization. Treatment given: therapeutic diphenylcyclopropenone sensitization with weekly scalp DPC. The source of the sample is a study of human T cells and chemical hapten exposure. Study-wide findings and caveats: The formation of large CDR3 similarity clusters by expanded TCRs significantly exceeded that of controls.

TCRdb re-called the RACE reads through MiXCR, storing one row per CDR3 protein. The table has 84,000 or so distinct CDR3 sequences, 9.5% to 13% seen once. The length of the CDR3 is 16 residues. After removal of 1 base from V and 4 bases from J, the junction contained 9 bases not matched to a gene. Per the germline V gene, CDR1 is MNHEY and CDR2 is SVGAGI. Sample: whole blood, taken in connection with sensitization to the hapten diphenylcyclopropenone (DPC). This receptor was identified in a woman aged 30 to 39 with alopecia areata. Some clones in this sample may be carry-over from other donors' samples. The rearrangement links TRBV6-5 to TRBJ2-5, with TRBD1 matching over 7 bases. CDR3: CASSYWPGQPTETQYF. In nucleotides, the CDR3 is TGTGCCAGCAGTTACTGGCCGGGACAGCCCACAGAGACCCAGTACTTC.